This T cell receptor beta chain was recorded in a study of T-cell reconstitution after alpha-beta-depleted transplantation in children. Turning to this clonotype: The antigen remains undetermined.

The V end was cut by 5 bases, the J end by 3 bases, with 11 bases between. The CDR3 is 13 amino acids. In germline, CDR1 is SGHTA, CDR2 FQGNSA. General study results and limits: Newly made T cells mostly supplied T-cell counts and diversity one year after transplant.

A library of TCRbeta sequences, prepared with unique molecular identifiers, was generated. TCRdb re-analysed the PCR reads in MiXCR, keeping a single row per CDR3 protein. This table has around 490,000 distinct CDR3 sequences, about an eighth appearing once. The gene calls are TRBV7-2 and TRBJ2-7; D call uncertain. This clonotype originated in a female patient aged 2-9 years who had a stem cell transplant for aplastic anemia, so the T cells may come from the graft donor. The material sequenced was PBMCs, mostly from graft donor cells, taken 180 days after TCRalphabeta/CD19-depleted stem cell transplant. The CDR3 spells CASSPGLIYEQYV. CDR3 nucleotides: TGTGCCAGCAGCCCAGGCCTCATCTACGAGCAGTACGTC.